Each of the 19 T cell receptor beta chains below was sequenced from the same sample in a study of T cell responses to AZD1222 COVID-19 vaccine. Sequencing used immunoSEQ multiplex PCR; TCRdb keeps in-frame clones, though not all of them. The sample has 110,000 to 150,000 clones, approximately 90% seen once. The source material was peripheral blood, sampled on day 0 of AZD1222 vaccination. The origin of the receptors is an adult in good health.

The chain uses TRBV7-9 and TRBJ1-5; D is uncertain. This CDR3 is 14 amino acids long. From germline, CDR1 is SEHNR and CDR2 FQNEAQ (reference sequence). Trimming took 0 bases from V and 7 from J, leaving 10 bases between them. Here the CDR3 DNA reads TGTGCCAGCAGCTTAGCCGGCGTCGGGCAGCCCCAGCATTTT. This encodes CASSLAGVGQPQHF.

The V and J genes are TRBV29-1 and TRBJ1-1, with D maybe TRBD1 (5 bases). Germline V gene sequence: CDR1 SQVTM, CDR2 ANQGSEA. The CDR3 is 15 residues long. V lost 4 bases and J 4 bases, leaving 19 bases between the germline ends. CDR3 loop: CSVGSGAGWTTEAFF. The CDR3 nucleotides read TGCAGCGTTGGTAGTGGGGCAGGGTGGACCACTGAAGCTTTCTTT.

The chain recombines TRBV6-5 with TRBJ2-7; 8 bases match TRBD2. V gave up 0 bases and J gave up 3 bases; unmatched junction bases: 7. CDR1 and CDR2 from the germline V gene are MNHEY and SVGAGI. CDR3 length: 16 residues. CDR3 sequence (DNA): TGTGCCAGCAGTTACTCGAGGGCTAGCGGGTTCTACGAGCAGTACTTC. It yields the protein CASSYSRASGFYEQYF.

This clone occurred many times. The chain is built from TRBV6-4 and TRBJ2-2; TRBD1 is a possible D gene (6 bases). The germline gives CDR1 MRHNA, CDR2 SNTAGT. The CDR3 consists of 14 residues. Trimming pared 4 bases from V and 3 bases from J, leaving 9 bases between. The DNA of the CDR3 is TGTGCCAGCAGTGGCAGGGGCGACACCGGGGAGCTGTTTTTT. This gives the protein CASSGRGDTGELFF.

The chain combines TRBV7-9 with TRBJ1-2; D is undetermined. CDR1 SEHNR and CDR2 FQNEAQ come from the germline V gene (reference sequence). CDR3 size: 13 residues. Trimming left V 1 base short and J 4 bases short, with 7 bases between. For the CDR3, the DNA is TGTGCCAGCAGCTTAGGGGTAACCTATGGCTACACCTTC. Translation: CASSLGVTYGYTF.

This chain connects TRBV28 to TRBJ1-5; 8 bases match TRBD1. Germline V gene sequence: CDR1 MDHEN, CDR2 SYDVKM. The CDR3 runs 21 residues. The junction had 24 bases not matched to a gene; V was cut back by 6 bases and J by 2 bases. The DNA for the CDR3 is TGTGCCAGCAGGAGGCTCCTTAGTCCGCTTCACAGGGGGATAGGCAATCAGCCCCAGCATTTT. It specifies CASRRLLSPLHRGIGNQPQHF.

This clone showed up just once. This chain uses TRBV3-1 (or the pseudogene TRBV3-2) with TRBJ1-4; D unclear. CDR1 and CDR2 from the germline V gene are LGHDT and YNNKEL (reference sequence). The V end was cut by 1 base, the J end by 10 bases, with 13 bases between. The length of the CDR3 is 14 residues. DNA for the CDR3: TGTGCCAGCAGCCAAGTAGCTGGTTTTGCAAAACTGTTTTTT. This gives the protein CASSQVAGFAKLFF.

The chain is built from TRBV7-2 and TRBJ2-1; 10 bases are shared with TRBD2. Germline V CDR1 and CDR2: SGHTA, FQGNSA. V lost 8 bases to trimming and J lost 3 bases; unmatched junction nucleotides: 4. CDR3 length equals 14 residues. CDR3 nucleotide sequence: TGTGCCAGCCAAGCGGGAGGGTTCTACAATGAGCAGTTCTTC. Its protein product is CASQAGGFYNEQFF.

V and J are TRBV30 and TRBJ1-1; D unresolved. Trimming removed 2 bases at V and 0 bases at J, with 10 bases between. The CDR3 loop spans 14 amino acids. In germline, CDR1 is GTSNPN, CDR2 SVGIG (reference sequence). Here the CDR3 reads CAWSYAIMNTEAFF. As DNA, the CDR3 is TGTGCCTGGAGTTACGCCATAATGAACACTGAAGCTTTCTTT.

The CDR3 sequence: CASSELKGQGNSPLHF. DNA for the CDR3: TGTGCCAGCAGTGAATTAAAGGGACAGGGCAATTCACCCCTCCACTTT. V gene TRBV25-1 combines with J gene TRBJ1-6; 9 positions agree with TRBD1. The J segment lost 7 bases and the V segment lost 1 base, leaving 5 bases of the junction unmatched. CDR3 length equals 16 residues. Germline V gives CDR1 MGHDK, CDR2 SYGVNS.

This clone was picked up a small number of times. The chain links TRBV5-1 to TRBJ2-6; D may be TRBD1 or TRBD2 (7 bases each). The germline CDR1 and CDR2 sequences are SGHRS and YFSETQ. The CDR3 runs to 18 residues. Trimming left V 5 bases short and J 0 bases short, with 18 bases between. DNA for the CDR3: TGCGCCAGCAGATTTTCGACAGGGAGGGGCTCTGGGGCCAACGTCCTGACTTTC. It yields the protein CASRFSTGRGSGANVLTF.

The chain couples TRBV7-8 to TRBJ2-7; D not resolved. The CDR3 is 13 residues long. From germline, CDR1 is SGHVS and CDR2 FQNEAQ. V was clipped by 8 bases and J by 0 bases, with 11 bases between them. The CDR3 protein is CASGQSFSYEQYF. For the CDR3, the DNA is TGTGCCAGCGGCCAGAGTTTCTCCTACGAGCAGTACTTC. Combining the CDR3 with reference TRBV7-8 and TRBJ2-7 gives the whole variable domain GAGVSQSPRYKVAKRGQDVALRCDPISGHVSLFWYQQALGQGPEFLTYFQNEAQLDKSGLPSDRFFAERPEGSVSTLKIQRTQQEDSAVYLCASGQSFSYEQYFGPGTRLTVT.

The chain joins TRBV5-5 to TRBJ1-2; D perhaps matches TRBD1 (5 bases). CDR1 is SGHKS, CDR2 YYEKEE, per germline (reference sequence). Trimming took off 4 bases at V and 0 bases at J, with 7 bases between the two ends. The CDR3 loop spans 13 amino acids. The CDR3 protein is CASSMTANYGYTF. The CDR3 DNA reads as TGTGCCAGCAGCATGACAGCTAACTATGGCTACACCTTC.

V usage is TRBV7-9 and J usage is TRBJ2-1, with a tentative D call TRBD2 (6 bases). Trimming removed 7 bases at V and 10 bases at J, with 11 bases between. The CDR3 consists of 11 residues. CDR1 is SEHNR and CDR2 is FQNEAQ in the germline V gene (reference sequence). DNA of the CDR3: TGTGCCAGCACGGGGACTTCCGAGCAGTTCTTC. This translates into CASTGTSEQFF.

This clone was counted once. CDR3 DNA sequence: TGTGCCTGGAGTCATATACACAATCAGCCCCAGCATTTT. Amino acid sequence: CAWSHIHNQPQHF. The chain combines TRBV30 with TRBJ1-5; no definite D call. Trimming stripped 2 bases from V and 3 bases from J, with 8 bases between. Germline V gene data show CDR1 as GTSNPN and CDR2 as SVGIG (reference sequence). The CDR3 has 13 residues.

The chain joins TRBV25-1 to TRBJ1-2; 9 bases fit TRBD1. V lost 8 bases to trimming and J lost 8 bases; unmatched junction nucleotides: 12. Per the germline V gene, CDR1 is MGHDK and CDR2 is SYGVNS. CDR3 size: 14 residues. CDR3 loop: CASRGTGPLPGYTF. The CDR3 bases are TGTGCCAGCCGTGGGACAGGGCCCCTACCAGGCTACACCTTC.

J is TRBJ1-1 and V is TRBV27; the D is unclear. V dropped 3 bases and J dropped 4 bases, with 9 bases sitting between them. This CDR3 is built from 13 residues. Germline loops: CDR1 MNHEY, CDR2 SMNVEV (reference sequence). In DNA form, the CDR3 reads TGTGCCAGCAGTTTTTTTCCGACCACTGAAGCTTTCTTT. Residues: CASSFFPTTEAFF.

This chain's CDR3 is CASSKIRVPYNSPLHF. The CDR3 nucleotides read TGTGCCAGCAGCAAAATCAGGGTGCCCTATAATTCACCCCTCCACTTT. The chain employs TRBV21-1 and TRBJ1-6; the table assigns TRBD1, which was not confirmed against the DNA. TRBV21-1 is shown as a pseudogene. The CDR3 sequence is 16 residues long.

J is TRBJ2-1 and V is TRBV7-2, with 9 bases lining up with TRBD2. The CDR3 covers 17 residues. From germline, CDR1 is SGHTA and CDR2 FQGNSA. The V and J ends lost 1 base and 8 bases, in that order; junction bases with no gene match: 12. CDR3 sequence: CASSLGESAGGMYEQFF. The DNA of the CDR3 is TGTGCCAGCAGCTTAGGGGAAAGTGCGGGAGGGATGTATGAGCAGTTCTTC.